The rows below give T cell receptor beta chains drawn from one sample of a study of shared clonotypes between healthy human individuals. The data were produced by immunoSEQ multiplex PCR, yet TCRdb's version contains in-frame clones alone and is incomplete. The sample lists 300,000 to 400,000 clones, around 72% occurring once. The sample comprised memory CD4+ T cells sorted from blood. Every receptor here comes from a man aged 25 to 40 in good health. The CDR3 runs from the conserved cysteine through the conserved F or W. D genes are given only for firm matches. Only some rows state a clone size, as once, few, many or a class for expanded clones.

TRBV2	NA	15	TRBJ2-7	NA	CASTVQGGRSYEQYF	TGTGCCAGCACCGTCCAGGGGGGTCGTTCCTACGAGCAGTACTTC
TRBV5-1	TRBD2	17	TRBJ2-1	NA	CASRGEAGVFIHNEQFF	TGCGCCAGCAGGGGAGAAGCGGGAGTTTTCATCCACAATGAGCAGTTCTTC
TRBV10-3	TRBD1	17	TRBJ2-1	NA	CAISGTGVGFSHNEQFF	TGTGCCATCTCCGGGACAGGGGTGGGTTTTTCCCACAATGAGCAGTTCTTC
TRBV7-6	TRBD1	13	TRBJ1-1	NA	CASSGDSNTEAFF	TGTGCCAGCAGTGGGGACAGTAACACTGAAGCTTTCTTT
TRBV5-4	NA	19	TRBJ2-3	NA	CASSLDDPKTASSTDTQYF	TGTGCCAGCAGCTTGGACGACCCGAAGACGGCCTCTAGCACAGATACGCAGTATTTT
TRBV4-1	NA	15	TRBJ2-3	NA	CASSQVTAVADTQYF	TGCGCCAGCAGCCAAGTCACCGCGGTCGCAGATACGCAGTATTTT
TRBV5-1	TRBD2	17	TRBJ2-5	NA	CASSFGGTSGFQETQYF	TGCGCCAGCAGCTTTGGCGGTACTAGCGGGTTCCAAGAGACCCAGTACTTC
TRBV18	TRBD1	17	TRBJ1-2	NA	CASSPDRGITSNYGYTF	TGTGCCAGCTCACCTGACAGGGGAATTACGTCTAACTATGGCTACACCTTC
TRBV25-1	NA	16	TRBJ2-2	few	CASSESGGANTGELFF	TGTGCCAGCAGTGAATCCGGGGGAGCGAACACCGGGGAGCTGTTTTTT
TRBV27	NA	12	TRBJ2-2	NA	CASSLWAGELFF	TGTGCCAGCAGTTTATGGGCCGGGGAGCTGTTTTTT
TRBV28	NA	13	TRBJ1-5	NA	CASISGIEQPQHF	TGTGCCAGCATAAGCGGGATTGAACAGCCCCAGCATTTT
TRBV27	NA	13	TRBJ2-7	NA	CASSRGTFYEQYF	TGTGCCAGCAGTCGGGGCACCTTCTACGAGCAGTACTTC
TRBV11-3	TRBD1	15	TRBJ1-1	NA	CASSSGQGDHTEAFF	TGTGCCAGCAGCTCGGGACAGGGGGATCACACTGAAGCTTTCTTT
TRBV10-1	NA	15	TRBJ2-1	NA	CASSESKLVFNEQFF	TGCGCCAGCAGTGAGTCGAAACTAGTATTCAATGAGCAGTTCTTC
TRBV15	NA	14	TRBJ2-5	NA	CATSRGRSGETQYF	TGTGCCACCAGCAGGGGTAGGAGCGGGGAGACCCAGTACTTC
TRBV5-1	TRBD2	15	TRBJ2-7	NA	CASSVTSGRTSEQYF	TGCGCCAGCAGCGTGACTAGCGGGAGAACGAGCGAGCAGTACTTC
TRBV6-5	NA	14	TRBJ2-5	NA	CASKVGVSEETQYF	TGTGCCAGCAAGGTCGGGGTGAGCGAAGAGACCCAGTACTTC
TRBV7-9	TRBD1	13	TRBJ1-2	NA	CVSTGQGNYGYTF	TGTGTTAGCACGGGACAGGGAAACTATGGCTACACCTTC
TRBV7-2	TRBD2	14	TRBJ2-2	NA	CASSLGGLGGELFF	TGTGCCAGCAGCTTAGGAGGACTAGGTGGGGAGCTGTTTTTT
TRBV6-1	NA	16	TRBJ1-2	NA	CASSERTIRDRRGYTF	TGTGCCAGCAGTGAAAGAACAATCCGGGACCGACGAGGCTACACCTTC
TRBV7-2	NA	19	TRBJ1-5	NA	CASSLGFWGRGPMSQPQHF	TGTGCCAGCAGCTTAGGTTTTTGGGGCAGGGGTCCAATGTCTCAGCCCCAGCATTTT
TRBV20-1	NA	9	TRBJ2-1	NA	CSARGIEFF	TGCAGTGCTAGAGGGATTGAGTTCTTC
TRBV2	NA	14	TRBJ2-7	NA	CASTEGGLLDEQYF	TGTGCCAGCACCGAGGGGGGCCTCTTAGACGAGCAGTACTTC
TRBV5-6	TRBD1	16	TRBJ2-3	NA	CASSPTGGPSTDTQYF	TGTGCCAGCAGCCCTACAGGGGGCCCTAGCACAGATACGCAGTATTTT
TRBV9	NA	16	TRBJ1-2	NA	CASSPGSRNLNYGYTF	TGTGCCAGCAGCCCTGGCAGCCGCAATTTAAACTATGGCTACACCTTC
TRBV7-2	NA	15	TRBJ2-1	NA	CASSFGGVSYNEQFF	TGTGCCAGCAGCTTTGGTGGGGTCTCCTACAATGAGCAGTTCTTC
TRBV7-2	TRBD2	16	TRBJ2-2	once	CASSYTSGRAAGELFF	TGTGCCAGCAGCTACACTAGCGGGAGGGCGGCCGGGGAGCTGTTTTTT
TRBV19	TRBD1	16	TRBJ2-2	NA	CASSIARGQGTRELFF	TGTGCCAGTAGTATAGCTCGGGGACAGGGGACCAGGGAGCTGTTTTTT
TRBV4-3	NA	12	TRBJ2-3	NA	CASSQEADTQYF	TGCGCCAGCAGCCAAGAGGCAGATACGCAGTATTTT
TRBV19	NA	16	TRBJ1-1	few	CASSIGEWGIGTEAFF	TGTGCCAGTAGTATAGGGGAGTGGGGGATAGGCACTGAAGCTTTCTTT
TRBV27	NA	17	TRBJ2-7	few	CASSLPPPASPPPEQYF	TGTGCCAGCTCTTTACCCCCCCCGGCTAGCCCGCCACCCGAGCAGTACTTC
TRBV28	TRBD1	14	TRBJ1-5	once	CASITGQGYQPQHF	TGTGCCAGCATTACGGGACAGGGGTATCAGCCCCAGCATTTT
TRBV29-1	TRBD2	11	TRBJ2-2	NA	CSVEGEGKLFF	TGCAGCGTTGAAGGGGAGGGAAAGCTGTTTTTT
TRBV7-2	NA	13	TRBJ2-1	NA	CASSLSALNEQFF	TGTGCCAGCAGCTTATCTGCGTTAAATGAGCAGTTCTTC
TRBV10-2	TRBD1	13	TRBJ1-1	NA	CASRAGTGASAFF	TGCGCCAGCAGAGCCGGGACAGGGGCTTCAGCTTTCTTT
TRBV7-9	NA	14	TRBJ2-1	NA	CASRAASSYNEQFF	TGTGCCAGCAGAGCGGCAAGCTCCTACAATGAGCAGTTCTTC
TRBV28	TRBD2	19	TRBJ2-7	NA	CASSLSLDLRGSLTYEQYF	TGTGCCAGCAGTTTATCCCTTGATCTACGCGGGAGTCTAACCTACGAGCAGTACTTC
TRBV6-1	TRBD1	11	TRBJ1-3	NA	CASQQGNTIYF	TGTGCCAGCCAACAGGGGAACACCATATATTTT
TRBV6-5	TRBD2	16	TRBJ2-1	once	CASSYATKLEGGRWFF	TGTGCCAGCAGTTATGCGACCAAGCTTGAGGGAGGGAGATGGTTCTTC
TRBV5-6	NA	15	TRBJ1-2	few	CASSLSGPRNYGYTF	TGTGCCAGCAGCTTGTCTGGCCCTAGAAACTATGGCTACACCTTC
TRBV30	TRBD1	17	TRBJ2-6	NA	CAWSVKVGGTGANVLTF	TGTGCCTGGAGTGTGAAGGTAGGGGGCACTGGGGCCAACGTCCTGACTTTC
TRBV28	NA	13	TRBJ1-2	NA	CASSSLDLKGYTF	TGTGCCAGCAGTTCACTGGACCTAAAGGGCTACACCTTC
TRBV6-1	NA	13	TRBJ2-1	NA	CASSEENREEQFF	TGTGCCAGCAGCGAAGAGAACAGGGAGGAGCAGTTCTTC
TRBV6-5	NA	13	TRBJ2-7	many	CASGNGISYEQYF	TGTGCCAGCGGGAACGGGATTTCCTACGAGCAGTACTTC
TRBV11-2	NA	14	TRBJ2-3	NA	CASSPTGPRDTQYF	TGTGCCAGCAGCCCGACAGGCCCCAGGGATACGCAGTATTTT
TRBV5-1	TRBD2	15	TRBJ2-1	NA	CASSNTSGRWNEQFF	TGCGCCAGCAGCAACACTAGCGGGAGATGGAATGAGCAGTTCTTC
TRBV7-3	NA	13	TRBJ1-1	NA	CASSLLQGTEAFF	TGTGCCAGCAGCTTATTGCAGGGGACCGAAGCTTTCTTT
TRBV4-2	NA	17	TRBJ2-5	NA	CASSQEQDSGGSETQYF	TGTGCCAGCAGCCAAGAGCAGGACTCAGGGGGGTCGGAGACCCAGTACTTC
TRBV29-1	NA	13	TRBJ1-3	NA	CSAIQGGGNTIYF	TGCAGCGCCATACAGGGTGGCGGAAACACCATATATTTT
TRBV19	TRBD2	15	TRBJ2-3	NA	CASSIGREGPDTQYF	TGTGCCAGTAGTATAGGGCGGGAGGGCCCAGATACGCAGTATTTT
TRBV5-4	TRBD2	16	TRBJ2-2	NA	CASSLGLAVNTGELFF	TGTGCCAGCAGCTTGGGACTAGCAGTGAATACCGGGGAGCTGTTTTTT